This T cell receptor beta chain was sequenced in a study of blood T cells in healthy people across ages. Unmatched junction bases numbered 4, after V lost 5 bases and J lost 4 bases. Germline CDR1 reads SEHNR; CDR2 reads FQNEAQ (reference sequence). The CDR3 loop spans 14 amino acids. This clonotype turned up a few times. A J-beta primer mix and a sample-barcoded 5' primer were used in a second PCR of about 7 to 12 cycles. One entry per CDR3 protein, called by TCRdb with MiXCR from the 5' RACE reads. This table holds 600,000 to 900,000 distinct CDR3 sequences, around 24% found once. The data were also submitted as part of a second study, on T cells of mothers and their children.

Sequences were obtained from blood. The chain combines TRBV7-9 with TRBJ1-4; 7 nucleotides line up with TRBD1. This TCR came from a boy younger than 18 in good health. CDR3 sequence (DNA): TGTGCCAGCAGCCGAGGGGGCCTTAATGAAAAACTGTTTTTT. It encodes CASSRGGLNEKLFF. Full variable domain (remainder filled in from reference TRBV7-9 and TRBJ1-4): DTGVSQNPRHKITKRGQNVTFRCDPISEHNRLYWYRQTLGQGPEFLTYFQNEAQLEKSRLLSDRFSAERPKGSFSTLEIQRTEQGDSAMYLCASSRGGLNEKLFFGSGTQLSVL.